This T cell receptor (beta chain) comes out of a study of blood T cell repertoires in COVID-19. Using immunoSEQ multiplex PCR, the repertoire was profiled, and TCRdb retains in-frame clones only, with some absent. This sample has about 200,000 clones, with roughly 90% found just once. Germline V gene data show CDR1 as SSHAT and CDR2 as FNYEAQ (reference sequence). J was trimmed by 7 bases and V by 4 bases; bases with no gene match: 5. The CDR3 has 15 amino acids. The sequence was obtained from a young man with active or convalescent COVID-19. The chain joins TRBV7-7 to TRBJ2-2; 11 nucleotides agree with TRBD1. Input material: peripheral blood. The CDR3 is CASSSGQGVDGELFF. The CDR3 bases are TGTGCCAGCAGCTCGGGACAGGGGGTTGACGGGGAGCTGTTTTTT. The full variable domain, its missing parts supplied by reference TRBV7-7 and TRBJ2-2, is GAGVSQSPRYKVTKRGQDVTLRCDPISSHATLYWYQQALGQGPEFLTYFNYEAQPDKSGLPSDRFSAERPEGSISTLTIQRTEQRDSAMYRCASSSGQGVDGELFFGEGSRLTVL.